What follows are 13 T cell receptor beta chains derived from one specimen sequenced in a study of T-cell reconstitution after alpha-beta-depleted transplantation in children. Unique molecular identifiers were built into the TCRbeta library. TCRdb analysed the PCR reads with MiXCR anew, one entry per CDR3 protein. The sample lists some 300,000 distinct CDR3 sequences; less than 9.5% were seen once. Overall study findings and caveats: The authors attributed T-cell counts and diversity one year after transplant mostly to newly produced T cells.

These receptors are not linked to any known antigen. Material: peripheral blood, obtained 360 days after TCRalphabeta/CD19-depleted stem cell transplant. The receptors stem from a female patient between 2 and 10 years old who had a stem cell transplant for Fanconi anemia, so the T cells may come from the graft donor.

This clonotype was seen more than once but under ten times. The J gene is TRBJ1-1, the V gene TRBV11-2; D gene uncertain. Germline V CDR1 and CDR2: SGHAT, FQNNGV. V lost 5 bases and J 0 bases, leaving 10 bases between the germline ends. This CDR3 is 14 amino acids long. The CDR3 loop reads CASSPVWVNTEAFF. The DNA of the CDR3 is TGTGCCAGCAGCCCGGTTTGGGTGAACACTGAAGCTTTCTTT.

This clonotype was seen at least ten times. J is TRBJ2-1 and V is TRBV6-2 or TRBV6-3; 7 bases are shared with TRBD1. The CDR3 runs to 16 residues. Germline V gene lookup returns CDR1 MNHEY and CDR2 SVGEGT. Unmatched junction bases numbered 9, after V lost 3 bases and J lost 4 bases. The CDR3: CASSYPGGFLYNEQFF. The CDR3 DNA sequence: TGTGCCAGCAGTTATCCAGGGGGTTTTTTATACAATGAGCAGTTCTTC.

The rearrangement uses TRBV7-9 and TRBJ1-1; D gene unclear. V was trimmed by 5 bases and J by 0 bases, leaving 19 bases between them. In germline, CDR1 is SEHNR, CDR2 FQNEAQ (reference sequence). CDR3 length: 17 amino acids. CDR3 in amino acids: CASSPRRRRKLNTEAFF. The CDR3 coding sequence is TGTGCCAGCAGCCCAAGAAGACGACGGAAATTGAACACTGAAGCTTTCTTT.

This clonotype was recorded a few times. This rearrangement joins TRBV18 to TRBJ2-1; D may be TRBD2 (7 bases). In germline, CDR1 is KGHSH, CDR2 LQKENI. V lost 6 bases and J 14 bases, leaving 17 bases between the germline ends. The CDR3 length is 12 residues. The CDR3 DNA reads TGTGCCAGCTCTACTACACAGGGAGGGGAGTTCTTC. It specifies CASSTTQGGEFF.

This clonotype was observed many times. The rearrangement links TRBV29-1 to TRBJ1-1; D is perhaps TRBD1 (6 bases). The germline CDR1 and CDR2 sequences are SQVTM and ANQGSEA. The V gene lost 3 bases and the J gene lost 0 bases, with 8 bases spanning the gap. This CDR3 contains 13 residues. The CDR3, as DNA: TGCAGCGTTGAGAGGGGGATGAACACTGAAGCTTTCTTT. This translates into CSVERGMNTEAFF.

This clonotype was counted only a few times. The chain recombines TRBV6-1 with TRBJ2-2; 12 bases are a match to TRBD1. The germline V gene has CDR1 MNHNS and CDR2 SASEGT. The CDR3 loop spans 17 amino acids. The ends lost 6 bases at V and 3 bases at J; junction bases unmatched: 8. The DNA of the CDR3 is TGTGCCAGCAGGACCCGGGACAGGGGGCTAGACACCGGGGAGCTGTTTTTT. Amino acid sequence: CASRTRDRGLDTGELFF.

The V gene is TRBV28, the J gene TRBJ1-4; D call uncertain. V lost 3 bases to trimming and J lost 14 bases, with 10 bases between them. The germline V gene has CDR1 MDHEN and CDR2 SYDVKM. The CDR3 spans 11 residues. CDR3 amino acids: CASSFSKLLFF. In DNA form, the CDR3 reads TGTGCCAGCAGTTTCTCCAAGTTGCTGTTTTTT.

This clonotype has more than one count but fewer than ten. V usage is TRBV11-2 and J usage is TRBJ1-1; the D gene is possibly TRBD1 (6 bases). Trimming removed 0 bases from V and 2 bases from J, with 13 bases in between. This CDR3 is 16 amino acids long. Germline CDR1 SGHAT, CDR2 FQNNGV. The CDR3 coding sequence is TGTGCCAGCAGCTTAGATTTTTGGGGACAAAACACTGAAGCTTTCTTT. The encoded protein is CASSLDFWGQNTEAFF.

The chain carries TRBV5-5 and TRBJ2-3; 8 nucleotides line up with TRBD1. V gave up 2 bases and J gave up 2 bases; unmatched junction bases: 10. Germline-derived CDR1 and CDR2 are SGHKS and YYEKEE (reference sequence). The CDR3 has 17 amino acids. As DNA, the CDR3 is TGTGCCAGCAGCTTTGGGTGGCTGACAGGGGCCACAGATACGCAGTATTTT. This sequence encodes CASSFGWLTGATDTQYF.

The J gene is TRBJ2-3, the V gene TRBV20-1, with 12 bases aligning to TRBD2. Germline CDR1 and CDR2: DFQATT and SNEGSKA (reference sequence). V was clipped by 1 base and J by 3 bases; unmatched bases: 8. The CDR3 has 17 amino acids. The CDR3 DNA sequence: TGCAGTGCTAGAGTTCCCAGACTAGCGGGAGAAACAGATACGCAGTATTTT. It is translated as CSARVPRLAGETDTQYF.

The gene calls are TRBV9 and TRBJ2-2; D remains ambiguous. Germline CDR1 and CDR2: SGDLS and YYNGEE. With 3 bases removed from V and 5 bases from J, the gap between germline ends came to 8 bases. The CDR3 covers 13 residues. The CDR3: CASSGEGTGELFF. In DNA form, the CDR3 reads TGTGCCAGCAGCGGAGAAGGGACCGGGGAGCTGTTTTTT.

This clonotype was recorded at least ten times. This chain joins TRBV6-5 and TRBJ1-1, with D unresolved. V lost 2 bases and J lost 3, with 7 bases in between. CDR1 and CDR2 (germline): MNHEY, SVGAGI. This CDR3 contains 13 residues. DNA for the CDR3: TGTGCCAGCAGTTACGAAGGATACACTGAAGCTTTCTTT. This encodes CASSYEGYTEAFF.

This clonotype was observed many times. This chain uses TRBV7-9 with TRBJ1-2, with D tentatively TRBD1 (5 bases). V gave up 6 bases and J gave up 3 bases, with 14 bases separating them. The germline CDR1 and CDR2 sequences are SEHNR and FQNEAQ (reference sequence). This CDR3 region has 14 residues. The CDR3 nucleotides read TGTGCCAGCAGTTACGGGGGGGAGCACTATGGCTACACCTTC. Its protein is CASSYGGEHYGYTF.